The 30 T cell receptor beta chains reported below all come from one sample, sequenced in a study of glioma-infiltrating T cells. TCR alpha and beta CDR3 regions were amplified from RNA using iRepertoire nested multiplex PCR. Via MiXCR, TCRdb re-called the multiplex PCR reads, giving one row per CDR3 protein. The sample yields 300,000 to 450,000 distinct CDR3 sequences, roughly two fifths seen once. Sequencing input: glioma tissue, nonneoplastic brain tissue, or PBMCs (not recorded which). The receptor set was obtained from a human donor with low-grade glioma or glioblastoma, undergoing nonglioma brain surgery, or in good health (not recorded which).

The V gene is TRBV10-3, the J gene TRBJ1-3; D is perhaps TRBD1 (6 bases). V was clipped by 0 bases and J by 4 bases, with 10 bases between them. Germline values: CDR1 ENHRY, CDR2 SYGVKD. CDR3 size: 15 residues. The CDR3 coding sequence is TGTGCCATCAGTGAGTCGTATGGACAGGGAAACACCATATATTTT. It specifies CAISESYGQGNTIYF.

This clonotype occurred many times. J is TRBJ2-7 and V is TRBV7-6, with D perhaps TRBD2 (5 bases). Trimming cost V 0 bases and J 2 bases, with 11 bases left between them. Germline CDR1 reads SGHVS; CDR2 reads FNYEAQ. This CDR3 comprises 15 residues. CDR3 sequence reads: CASSLASDSTYEQYF. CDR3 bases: TGTGCCAGCAGCTTAGCCTCGGACTCCACCTACGAGCAGTACTTC.

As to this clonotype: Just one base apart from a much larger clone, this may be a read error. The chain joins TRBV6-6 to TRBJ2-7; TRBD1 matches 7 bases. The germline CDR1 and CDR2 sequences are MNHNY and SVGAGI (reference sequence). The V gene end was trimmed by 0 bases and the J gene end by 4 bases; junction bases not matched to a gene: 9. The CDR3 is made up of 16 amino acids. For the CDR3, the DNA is TGTGCCAGCAGTTACTCCCCCAGGACAGGCGGGTACGAGCAGTACTTC. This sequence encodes CASSYSPRTGGYEQYF.

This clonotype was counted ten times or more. CDR3 sequence reads: CASSRLGQGVSEQYF. DNA for the CDR3: TGTGCCAGCAGTCGTCTGGGACAGGGTGTATCCGAGCAGTACTTC. The chain joins TRBV25-1 to TRBJ2-7, with 9 nucleotides matching TRBD1. The germline V gene has CDR1 MGHDK and CDR2 SYGVNS. V lost 5 bases and J lost 6; bases outside the gene matches: 11. The length of the CDR3 is 15 residues.

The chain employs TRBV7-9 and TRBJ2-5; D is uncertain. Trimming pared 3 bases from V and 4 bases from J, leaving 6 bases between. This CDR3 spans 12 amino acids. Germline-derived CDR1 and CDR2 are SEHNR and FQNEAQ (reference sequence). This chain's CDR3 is CASSFPRETQYF. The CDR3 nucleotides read TGTGCCAGCAGCTTCCCCCGAGAGACCCAGTACTTC.

CDR3 coding DNA: TGTGCCAGCAGCGTAGGTGCCCCGATGGGGGAAAAACTGTTTTTT. Translating gives CASSVGAPMGEKLFF. The rearrangement links TRBV9 to TRBJ1-4, with D unclear. This CDR3 has 15 residues. V was pared by 0 bases and J by 8 bases, with 14 bases between. CDR1 is SGDLS, CDR2 YYNGEE, per germline.

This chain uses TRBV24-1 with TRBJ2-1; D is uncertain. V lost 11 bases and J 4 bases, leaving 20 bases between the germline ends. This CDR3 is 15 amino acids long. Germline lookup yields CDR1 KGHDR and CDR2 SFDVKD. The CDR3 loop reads CASSPSLRRYNEQFF. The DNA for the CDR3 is TGTGCCAGCAGCCCCTCCCTTCGGAGATACAATGAGCAGTTCTTC.

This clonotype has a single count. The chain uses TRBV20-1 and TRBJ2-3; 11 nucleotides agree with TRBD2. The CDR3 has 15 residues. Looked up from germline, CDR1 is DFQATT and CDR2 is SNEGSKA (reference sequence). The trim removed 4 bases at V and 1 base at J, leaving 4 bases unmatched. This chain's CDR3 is CSAIVSGRGTDTQYF. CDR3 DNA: TGCAGTGCTATAGTTAGCGGGAGGGGCACAGATACGCAGTATTTT.

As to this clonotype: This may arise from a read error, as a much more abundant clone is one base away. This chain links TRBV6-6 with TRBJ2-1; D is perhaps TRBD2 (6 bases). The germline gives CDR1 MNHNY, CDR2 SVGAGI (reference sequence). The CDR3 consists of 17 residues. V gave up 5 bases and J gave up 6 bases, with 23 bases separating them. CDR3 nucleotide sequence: TGTGCCAGCAGTCATCGAGTGGGCGGGATGGCGACCAATGAGCAGTTCTTC. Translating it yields CASSHRVGGMATNEQFF.

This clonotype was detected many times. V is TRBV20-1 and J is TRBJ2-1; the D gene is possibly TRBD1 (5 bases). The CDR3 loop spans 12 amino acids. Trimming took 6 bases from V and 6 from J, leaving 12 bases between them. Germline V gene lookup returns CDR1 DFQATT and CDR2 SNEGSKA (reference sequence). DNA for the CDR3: TGCAGTGCCGCTGGGGCCAGCAATGAGCAGTTCTTC. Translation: CSAAGASNEQFF.

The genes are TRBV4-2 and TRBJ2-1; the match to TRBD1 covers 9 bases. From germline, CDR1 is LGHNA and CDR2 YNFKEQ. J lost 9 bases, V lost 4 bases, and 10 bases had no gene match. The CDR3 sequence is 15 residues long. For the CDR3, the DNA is TGTGCCAGCAGCCTAGAGGGACAGGGTCGAGTTGAGCAGTTCTTC. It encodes CASSLEGQGRVEQFF.

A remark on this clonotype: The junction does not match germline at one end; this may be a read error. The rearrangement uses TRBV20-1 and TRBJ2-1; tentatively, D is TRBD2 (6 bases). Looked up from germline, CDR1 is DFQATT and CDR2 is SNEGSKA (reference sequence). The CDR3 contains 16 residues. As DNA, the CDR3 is TGCAGTGCTAGAGATCTGGTGGGAGCGGACTACAGTGAGCAGTTCTTC. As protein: CSARDLVGADYSEQFF.

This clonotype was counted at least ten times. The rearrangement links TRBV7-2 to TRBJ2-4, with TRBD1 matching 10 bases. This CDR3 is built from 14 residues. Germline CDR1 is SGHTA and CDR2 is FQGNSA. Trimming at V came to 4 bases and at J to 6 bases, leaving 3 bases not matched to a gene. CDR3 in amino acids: CASSSDRGTNIQYF. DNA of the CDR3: TGTGCCAGCAGCTCGGACAGGGGGACAAACATTCAGTACTTC. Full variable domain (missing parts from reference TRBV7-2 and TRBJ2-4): GAGVSQSPSNKVTEKGKDVELRCDPISGHTALYWYRQSLGQGLEFLIYFQGNSAPDKSGLPSDRFSAERTGGSVSTLTIQRTQQEDSAVYLCASSSDRGTNIQYFGAGTRLSVL.

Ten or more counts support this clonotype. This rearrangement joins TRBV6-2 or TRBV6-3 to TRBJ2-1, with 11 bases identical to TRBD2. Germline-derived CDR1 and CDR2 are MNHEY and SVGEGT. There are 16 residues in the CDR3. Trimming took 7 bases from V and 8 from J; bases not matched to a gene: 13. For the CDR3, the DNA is TGTGCCAGCACCCCACAGGGAACTAGCGGGAGCGATGAGCAGTTCTTC. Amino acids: CASTPQGTSGSDEQFF.

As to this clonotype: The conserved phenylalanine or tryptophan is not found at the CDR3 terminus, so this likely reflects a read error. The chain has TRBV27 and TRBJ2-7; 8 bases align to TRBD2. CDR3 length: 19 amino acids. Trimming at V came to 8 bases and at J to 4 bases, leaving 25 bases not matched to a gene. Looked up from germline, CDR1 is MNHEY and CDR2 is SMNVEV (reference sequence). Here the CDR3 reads CASGPERGYGTHSSYEQYL. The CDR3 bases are TGTGCCAGCGGCCCAGAGCGGGGGTATGGTACTCACTCATCATACGAGCAGTACCTC.

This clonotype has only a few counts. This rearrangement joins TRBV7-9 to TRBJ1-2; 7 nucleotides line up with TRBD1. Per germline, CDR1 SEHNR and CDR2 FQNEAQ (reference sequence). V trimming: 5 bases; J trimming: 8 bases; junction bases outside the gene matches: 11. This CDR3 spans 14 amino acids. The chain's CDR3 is CASSPGGLGGGYTF. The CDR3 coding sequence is TGTGCCAGCAGCCCAGGGGGATTGGGCGGAGGCTACACCTTC.

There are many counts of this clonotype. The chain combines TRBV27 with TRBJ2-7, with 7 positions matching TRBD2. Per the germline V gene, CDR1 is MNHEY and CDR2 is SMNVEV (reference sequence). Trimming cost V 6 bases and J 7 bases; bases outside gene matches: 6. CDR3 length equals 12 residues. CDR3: CASSRLAGEQYF. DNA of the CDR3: TGTGCCAGCAGCAGACTAGCAGGGGAGCAGTACTTC.

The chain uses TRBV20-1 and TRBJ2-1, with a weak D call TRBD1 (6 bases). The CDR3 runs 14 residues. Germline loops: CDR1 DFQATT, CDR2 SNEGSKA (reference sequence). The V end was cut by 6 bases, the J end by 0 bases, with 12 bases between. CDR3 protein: CSATQGTSYNEQFF. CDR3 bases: TGCAGTGCCACCCAGGGGACCTCCTACAATGAGCAGTTCTTC.

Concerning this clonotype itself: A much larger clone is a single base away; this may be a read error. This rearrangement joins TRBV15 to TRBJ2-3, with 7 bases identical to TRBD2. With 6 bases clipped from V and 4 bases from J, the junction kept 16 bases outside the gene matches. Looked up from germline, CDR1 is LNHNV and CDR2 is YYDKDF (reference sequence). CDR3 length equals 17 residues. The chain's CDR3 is CATRGTFLADWADTQYF. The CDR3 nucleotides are TGTGCCACCAGAGGAACCTTCCTAGCGGACTGGGCAGATACGCAGTATTTT.

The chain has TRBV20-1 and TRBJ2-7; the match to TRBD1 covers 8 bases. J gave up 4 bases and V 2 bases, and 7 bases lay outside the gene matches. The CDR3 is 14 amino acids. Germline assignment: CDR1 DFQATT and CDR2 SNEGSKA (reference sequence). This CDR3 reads CSARNPGGRYEQYF. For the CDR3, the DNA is TGCAGTGCTAGAAATCCAGGGGGCAGGTACGAGCAGTACTTC.

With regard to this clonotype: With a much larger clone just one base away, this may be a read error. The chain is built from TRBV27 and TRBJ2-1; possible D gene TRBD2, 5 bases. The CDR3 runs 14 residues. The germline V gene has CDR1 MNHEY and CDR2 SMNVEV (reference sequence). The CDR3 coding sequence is TGTGCCAGCAGTCCGACGGGAAGTTACAATGGGCAGTTCTTC. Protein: CASSPTGSYNGQFF.

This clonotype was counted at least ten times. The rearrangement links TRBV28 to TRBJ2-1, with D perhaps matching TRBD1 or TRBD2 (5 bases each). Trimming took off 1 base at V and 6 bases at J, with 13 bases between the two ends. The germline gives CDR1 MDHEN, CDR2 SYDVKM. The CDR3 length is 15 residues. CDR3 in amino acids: CASSLSGARSNEQFF. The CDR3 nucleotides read TGTGCCAGCAGTTTATCCGGGGCTAGAAGCAATGAGCAGTTCTTC.

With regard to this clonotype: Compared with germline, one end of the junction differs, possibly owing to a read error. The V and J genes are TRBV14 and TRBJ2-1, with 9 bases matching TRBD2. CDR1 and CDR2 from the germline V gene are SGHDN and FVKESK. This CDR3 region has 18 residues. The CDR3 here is CASSPLAGSTYTQDEEFF. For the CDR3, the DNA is TGTGCCAGCAGCCCCCTAGCGGGATCGACATATACTCAGGATGAGGAGTTCTTC.

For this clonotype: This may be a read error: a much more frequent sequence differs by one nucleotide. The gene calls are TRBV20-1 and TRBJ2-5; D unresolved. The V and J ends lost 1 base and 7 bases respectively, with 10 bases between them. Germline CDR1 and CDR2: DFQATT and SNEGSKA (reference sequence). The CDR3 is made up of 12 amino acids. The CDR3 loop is CSARVGRMTQYF. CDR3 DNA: TGCAGTGCTAGAGTGGGTAGAATGACCCAGTACTTC.

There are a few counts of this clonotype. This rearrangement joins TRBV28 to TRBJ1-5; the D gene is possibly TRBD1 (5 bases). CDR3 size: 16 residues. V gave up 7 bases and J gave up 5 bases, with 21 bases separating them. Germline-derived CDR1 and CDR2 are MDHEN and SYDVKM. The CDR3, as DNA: TGTGCCAGCACAGGGTCAGGGCAGGGAGACTATCAGCCCCAGCATTTT. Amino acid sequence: CASTGSGQGDYQPQHF.

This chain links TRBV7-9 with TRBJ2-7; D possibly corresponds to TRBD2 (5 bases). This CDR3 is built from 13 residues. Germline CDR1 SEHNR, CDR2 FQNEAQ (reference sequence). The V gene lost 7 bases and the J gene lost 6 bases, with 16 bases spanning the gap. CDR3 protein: CASIRGEGPEQYF. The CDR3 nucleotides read TGTGCCAGCATCCGAGGAGAGGGCCCCGAGCAGTACTTC.

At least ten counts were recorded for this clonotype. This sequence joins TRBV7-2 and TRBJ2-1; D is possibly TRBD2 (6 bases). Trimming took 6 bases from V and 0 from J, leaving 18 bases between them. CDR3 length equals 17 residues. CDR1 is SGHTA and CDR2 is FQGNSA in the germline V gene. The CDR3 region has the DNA TGTGCCAGCAGACTCCGGGCCGGGACTGGCTCCTACAATGAGCAGTTCTTC. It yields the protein CASRLRAGTGSYNEQFF.

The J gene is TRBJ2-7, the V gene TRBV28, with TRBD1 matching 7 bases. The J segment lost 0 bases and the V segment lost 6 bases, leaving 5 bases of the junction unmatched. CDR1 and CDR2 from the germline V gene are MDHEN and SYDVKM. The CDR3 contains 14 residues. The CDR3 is CASSKDRHSYEQYF. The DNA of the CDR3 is TGTGCCAGCAGCAAGGACAGGCACTCCTACGAGCAGTACTTC. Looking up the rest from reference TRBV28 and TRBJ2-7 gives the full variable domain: DVKVTQSSRYLVKRTGEKVFLECVQDMDHENMFWYRQDPGLGLRLIYFSYDVKMKEKGDIPEGYSVSREKKERFSLILESASTNQTSMYLCASSKDRHSYEQYFGPGTRLTVT.

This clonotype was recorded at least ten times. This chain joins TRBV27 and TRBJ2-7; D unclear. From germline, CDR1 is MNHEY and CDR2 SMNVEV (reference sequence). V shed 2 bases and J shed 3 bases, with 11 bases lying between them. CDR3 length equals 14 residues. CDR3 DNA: TGTGCCAGCAGTTTAAGTGGCCCCGTCTACGAGCAGTACTTC. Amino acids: CASSLSGPVYEQYF.

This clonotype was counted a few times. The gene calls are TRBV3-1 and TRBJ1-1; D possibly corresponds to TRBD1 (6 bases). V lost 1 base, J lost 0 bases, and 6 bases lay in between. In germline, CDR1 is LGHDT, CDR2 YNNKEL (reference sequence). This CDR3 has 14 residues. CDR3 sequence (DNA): TGTGCCAGCAGCCAAGGACAGGTGAACACTGAAGCTTTCTTT. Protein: CASSQGQVNTEAFF.